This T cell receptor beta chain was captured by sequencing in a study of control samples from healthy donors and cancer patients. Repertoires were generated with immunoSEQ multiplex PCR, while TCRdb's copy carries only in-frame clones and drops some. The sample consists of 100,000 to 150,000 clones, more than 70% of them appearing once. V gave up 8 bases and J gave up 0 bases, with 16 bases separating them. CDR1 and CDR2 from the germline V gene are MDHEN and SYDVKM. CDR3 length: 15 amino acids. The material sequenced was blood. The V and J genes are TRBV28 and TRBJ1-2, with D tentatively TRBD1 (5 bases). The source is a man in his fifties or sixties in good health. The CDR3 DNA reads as TGTGCCAGCGGGTCCCGGGGGGACGCTAACTATGGCTACACCTTC. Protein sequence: CASGSRGDANYGYTF.